The 32 T cell receptor beta chains given below trace back to one sample, sequenced in a study of shared clonotypes between healthy human individuals. Libraries were prepared by immunoSEQ multiplex PCR; TCRdb keeps only in-frame clonotypes and omits some of them. Counted here are about 470,000 clones, about 76% occurring once; the ten biggest clones make up about 13%. Material for sequencing was PBMCs. The source of these receptors is a woman aged 40 to 55 in good health. Some clones in this sample may be carry-over from other donors' samples.

CDR3 coding DNA: TGTGCCAGCTCACCCGGGACAGGGGCCCGAGCGGGGCAGTTCTTC. Residues: CASSPGTGARAGQFF. V is TRBV18 and J is TRBJ2-1, with 10 bases identical to TRBD1. V lost 3 bases to trimming and J lost 12 bases; unmatched junction nucleotides: 11. Germline V gene lookup returns CDR1 KGHSH and CDR2 LQKENI. The CDR3 consists of 15 residues. Based on the CDR3 plus reference TRBV18 and TRBJ2-1, the full variable domain is NAGVMQNPRHLVRRRGQEARLRCSPMKGHSHVYWYRQLPEEGLKFMVYLQKENIIDESGMPKERFSAEFPKEGPSILRIQQVVRGDSAAYFCASSPGTGARAGQFFGPGTRLTVL.

The J gene is TRBJ2-3, the V gene TRBV5-1; possibly TRBD1 for D (6 bases). The V end lost 0 bases, the J end lost 6 bases, and 11 bases lay between the germline ends. This CDR3 is 14 amino acids long. Germline lookup yields CDR1 SGHRS and CDR2 YFSETQ. The CDR3 DNA sequence: TGCGCCAGCAGCTTGGGACAGGTGTTGGATACGCAGTATTTT. Amino acid sequence: CASSLGQVLDTQYF.

The gene calls are TRBV5-1 and TRBJ1-1; D remains ambiguous. Germline V gene sequence: CDR1 SGHRS, CDR2 YFSETQ. The CDR3 totals 14 residues. V was clipped by 0 bases and J by 4 bases, with 10 bases between them. CDR3 protein: CASSLAPRGTEAFF. The CDR3 DNA sequence: TGCGCCAGCAGCTTGGCCCCGCGAGGCACTGAAGCTTTCTTT.

This clone has a count of ten or more. The chain couples TRBV28 to TRBJ1-2; maybe TRBD1 (6 bases). The CDR3 sequence is 12 residues long. Trimming removed 6 bases at V and 3 bases at J, with 8 bases between. Germline V gives CDR1 MDHEN, CDR2 SYDVKM. The CDR3 reads CASRAGDYGYTF. For the CDR3, the DNA is TGTGCCAGCAGGGCAGGGGACTATGGCTACACCTTC.

The CDR3 is CSALIGDTQYF. CDR3 DNA: TGCAGTGCCCTTATCGGGGATACGCAGTATTTT. This sequence joins TRBV20-1 and TRBJ2-3; no reliable D call. The V gene's germline CDR1 is DFQATT and CDR2 SNEGSKA (reference sequence). V lost 6 bases, J lost 6 bases, and 10 bases lay in between. The CDR3 loop spans 11 amino acids.

CDR3 residues: CASRQTGGNEKLFF. The CDR3 coding sequence is TGTGCCAGCAGACAGACAGGGGGGAATGAAAAACTGTTTTTT. The rearrangement links TRBV6-6 to TRBJ1-4, with 9 bases fitting TRBD1. The CDR3 is 14 residues long. V dropped 6 bases and J dropped 5; count of bases not matched to a gene: 4. Germline CDR1 reads MNHNY; CDR2 reads SVGAGI (reference sequence).

Notes on this clone: This sample also contains other DNA sequences that code for the same CDR3. This rearrangement joins TRBV18 to TRBJ2-5; TRBD2 aligns across 7 bases. Trimming at V came to 2 bases and at J to 2 bases, leaving 2 bases not matched to a gene. The V gene's germline CDR1 is KGHSH and CDR2 LQKENI. The CDR3 covers 14 residues. CDR3 sequence (DNA): TGTGCCAGCTCACCAGGACTAGAACAAGAGACCCAGTACTTC. It encodes CASSPGLEQETQYF.

V usage is TRBV27 and J usage is TRBJ2-1; D is possibly TRBD1 or TRBD2 (5 bases each). The V gene lost 2 bases and the J gene lost 7 bases, with 18 bases spanning the gap. This CDR3 is 16 amino acids long. CDR1 MNHEY and CDR2 SMNVEV come from the germline V gene (reference sequence). The CDR3 protein is CASSLIGTAWRNEQFF. DNA for the CDR3: TGTGCCAGCAGTTTAATAGGGACCGCCTGGCGGAATGAGCAGTTCTTC.

In its sample, this clone was seen once. The rearrangement joins TRBV11-2 to TRBJ2-3, with D possibly TRBD2 on 5 matching bases. V was pared by 5 bases and J by 0 bases, with 12 bases between. Germline lookup yields CDR1 SGHAT and CDR2 FQNNGV. The length of the CDR3 is 15 residues. Here the CDR3 DNA reads TGTGCCAGCAGCGTCCGGGAACTCAGCACAGATACGCAGTATTTT. Translation gives CASSVRELSTDTQYF.

The table lists this clone with a count of one. The chain couples TRBV5-1 to TRBJ2-3, with 8 bases matching TRBD2. V lost 8 bases and J lost 2; bases outside the gene matches: 13. Germline V CDR1 and CDR2: SGHRS, YFSETQ. There are 16 residues in the CDR3. The CDR3 is CASSPLAGQVTDTQYF. The CDR3 DNA sequence: TGCGCCAGTAGCCCGCTAGCGGGCCAAGTCACAGATACGCAGTATTTT.

The table lists this clone with a few counts. This chain connects TRBV2 to TRBJ1-3, with a tentative D call TRBD1 (6 bases). Germline lookup yields CDR1 SNHLY and CDR2 FYNNEI. The germline V and J ends were trimmed by 11 bases and 0 bases, with 14 bases remaining between them. This CDR3 is 14 amino acids long. The CDR3 DNA sequence: TGTGCCGGCGCCCGGACAGACTCTGGAAACACCATATATTTT. It translates to CAGARTDSGNTIYF.

The CDR3 protein is CASRSQTGVIGELFF. The CDR3 DNA reads as TGCGCCAGCAGATCCCAAACAGGGGTCATCGGGGAGCTGTTTTTT. The genes are TRBV5-1 and TRBJ2-2, with TRBD1 identical over 7 bases. Germline lookup yields CDR1 SGHRS and CDR2 YFSETQ. The V segment lost 5 bases and the J segment 7 bases; nucleotides outside the gene matches: 11. The CDR3 totals 15 residues.

This chain connects TRBV5-1 to TRBJ2-7, with D hard to call. The CDR3 totals 12 residues. V was shortened by 3 bases and J by 4 bases, with 8 bases between the two germline ends. In germline, CDR1 is SGHRS, CDR2 YFSETQ. The CDR3 loop reads CASSSGLYEQYF. In DNA, the CDR3 is TGCGCCAGCAGCTCGGGCCTTTACGAGCAGTACTTC.

This clone was recorded many times. The CDR3 is CASSLGWGKTGGGFPETQYF. CDR3 DNA: TGTGCCAGCAGCCTAGGATGGGGAAAGACAGGGGGCGGTTTCCCAGAGACCCAGTACTTC. This rearrangement joins TRBV27 to TRBJ2-5; TRBD1 matches at 10 bases. CDR3 length equals 20 residues. V dropped 6 bases and J dropped 4; count of bases not matched to a gene: 23. Germline values: CDR1 MNHEY, CDR2 SMNVEV (reference sequence).

In its sample, this clone was seen once. The chain couples TRBV11-2 to TRBJ2-3, with D unclear. CDR1 SGHAT and CDR2 FQNNGV come from the germline V gene. This CDR3 has 12 amino acids. Trimming shortened V by 2 bases and J by 6 bases, and 6 bases separated the two germline ends. The CDR3 loop is CASSLIRDTQYF. CDR3 nucleotides: TGTGCCAGCAGCTTAATCCGGGATACGCAGTATTTT.

This chain links TRBV7-2 with TRBJ1-1; D might be TRBD1 (6 bases). Trimming shortened V by 5 bases and J by 5 bases, and 12 bases separated the two germline ends. The germline V gene has CDR1 SGHTA and CDR2 FQGNSA. The CDR3 has 13 amino acids. CDR3 DNA: TGTGCCAGCAGCCTCCGCAGGGGAACTGAAGCTTTCTTT. Encoded protein: CASSLRRGTEAFF.

This clone was counted once. The V gene is TRBV2, the J gene TRBJ2-2, with TRBD1 identical over 7 bases. Germline V gene lookup returns CDR1 SNHLY and CDR2 FYNNEI. The CDR3 covers 17 residues. V dropped 10 bases and J dropped 0; count of bases not matched to a gene: 14. The CDR3 is CAKPATGRTPNTGELFF. For the CDR3, the DNA is TGTGCCAAACCAGCGACAGGGCGTACCCCGAACACCGGGGAGCTGTTTTTT.

The chain uses TRBV11-2 and TRBJ1-5, with 7 bases identical to TRBD1. Germline CDR1 is SGHAT and CDR2 is FQNNGV. The V segment lost 5 bases and the J segment 1 base; nucleotides outside the gene matches: 5. The CDR3 has 15 residues. The CDR3 nucleotides read TGTGCCAGCAGCCCCCGGGACAGAAGCAATCAGCCCCAGCATTTT. Amino acid sequence: CASSPRDRSNQPQHF.

The chain employs TRBV19 and TRBJ2-3; 8 bases align to TRBD2. After removal of 3 bases from V and 6 bases from J, the junction contained 8 bases not matched to a gene. The CDR3 extends over 15 amino acids. Per germline, CDR1 LNHDA and CDR2 SQIVND (reference sequence). This chain's CDR3 is CASSIQAGAFDTQYF. In nucleotides, the CDR3 is TGTGCCAGTAGTATCCAAGCGGGAGCTTTTGATACGCAGTATTTT.

The rearrangement links TRBV5-1 to TRBJ1-2, with 11 positions matching TRBD1. The CDR3 has 14 amino acids. The J segment lost 4 bases and the V segment lost 4 bases, leaving 3 bases of the junction unmatched. Germline V gene data show CDR1 as SGHRS and CDR2 as YFSETQ. The CDR3 DNA sequence: TGCGCCAGCAGCCCGGGACAGGGGGGCTATGGCTACACCTTC. Translating gives CASSPGQGGYGYTF. The whole variable domain, filled in from reference TRBV5-1 and TRBJ1-2, reads KAGVTQTPRYLIKTRGQQVTLSCSPISGHRSVSWYQQTPGQGLQFLFEYFSETQRNKGNFPGRFSGRQFSNSRSEMNVSTLELGDSALYLCASSPGQGGYGYTFGSGTRLTVV.

This clone has more than one count but fewer than ten. The rearrangement links TRBV11-2 to TRBJ2-1; no clear D. The V gene lost 1 base and the J gene lost 6 bases, with 7 bases spanning the gap. The CDR3 extends over 13 amino acids. The V gene's germline CDR1 is SGHAT and CDR2 FQNNGV. This CDR3 reads CASSLGVLNEQFF. CDR3 DNA sequence: TGTGCCAGCAGCTTAGGCGTTCTCAATGAGCAGTTCTTC. Full variable domain (outside the CDR3, taken from reference TRBV11-2 and TRBJ2-1): EAGVAQSPRYKIIEKRQSVAFWCNPISGHATLYWYQQILGQGPKLLIQFQNNGVVDDSQLPKDRFSAERLKGVDSTLKIQPAKLEDSAVYLCASSLGVLNEQFFGPGTRLTVL.

This sequence joins TRBV27 and TRBJ2-1, with a possible D match to TRBD2 (5 bases). Looked up from germline, CDR1 is MNHEY and CDR2 is SMNVEV (reference sequence). Trimming removed 3 bases from V and 7 bases from J, with 19 bases in between. CDR3 length: 16 residues. The CDR3 region is CASSFRADLVWNEQFF. The DNA for the CDR3 is TGTGCCAGCAGTTTTAGAGCGGATCTGGTCTGGAATGAGCAGTTCTTC.

CDR3 DNA: TGTGCCACCCATACGGACGGTGGTTGGGGCAATCAGCCCCAGCATTTT. This translates into CATHTDGGWGNQPQHF. The genes are TRBV19 and TRBJ1-5; D is unclear. The germline V and J ends were trimmed by 10 bases and 2 bases, with 21 bases remaining between them. The CDR3 has 16 amino acids. Germline V gene lookup returns CDR1 LNHDA and CDR2 SQIVND (reference sequence).

In DNA, the CDR3 is TGTGCCAGCAGCTCGGGACTAGGCCGGACGGATGAGCAGTTCTTC. Translating gives CASSSGLGRTDEQFF. This chain connects TRBV7-6 to TRBJ2-1, with TRBD2 identical over 8 bases. The V and J ends lost 4 bases and 8 bases, in that order; junction bases with no gene match: 10. Germline V gives CDR1 SGHVS, CDR2 FNYEAQ. CDR3 size: 15 residues.

The rearrangement links TRBV27 to TRBJ1-1; D is ambiguous. The length of the CDR3 is 14 residues. V was trimmed by 5 bases and J by 0 bases, leaving 10 bases between them. Germline V gene sequence: CDR1 MNHEY, CDR2 SMNVEV (reference sequence). Here the CDR3 DNA reads TGTGCCAGCAGTCTGCAGAGCATGAACACTGAAGCTTTCTTT. Its protein product is CASSLQSMNTEAFF.

This sequence joins TRBV28 and TRBJ1-2, with no clear D. This CDR3 comprises 12 residues. CDR1 MDHEN and CDR2 SYDVKM come from the germline V gene. V was shortened by 3 bases and J by 10 bases, with 12 bases between the two germline ends. CDR3 coding DNA: TGTGCCAGCAGTTTCAGGCAGGAAGACTACACCTTC. It translates to CASSFRQEDYTF.

A word on this clone: This CDR3 is also generated by other DNA sequences in the sample. V is TRBV18 and J is TRBJ1-1; D ambiguous. CDR3 length: 12 residues. V was clipped by 4 bases and J by 6 bases, with 9 bases between them. Germline V gene data show CDR1 as KGHSH and CDR2 as LQKENI. The CDR3 region is CASSRAGSEAFF. Written as DNA, the CDR3 is TGTGCCAGCTCACGAGCGGGCTCTGAAGCTTTCTTT.

The chain is built from TRBV27 and TRBJ1-2; 7 positions agree with TRBD1. The CDR3 sequence is 13 residues long. The germline V gene encodes CDR1 MNHEY and CDR2 SMNVEV (reference sequence). V was pared by 4 bases and J by 9 bases, with 8 bases of the junction left unmatched. CDR3 bases: TGTGCCAGCAGTTCCTCGAGAGGGGGCAGCTACACCTTC. Protein product: CASSSSRGGSYTF.

This clone showed up just a few times. V usage is TRBV28 and J usage is TRBJ2-7; a possible D gene is TRBD2 (6 bases). Trimming removed 2 bases from V and 1 base from J, with 12 bases in between. Germline CDR1 is MDHEN and CDR2 is SYDVKM. This CDR3 spans 15 amino acids. This CDR3 reads CASSLQAGLSYEQYF. The CDR3 DNA reads as TGTGCCAGCAGTTTACAGGCGGGGCTTTCCTACGAGCAGTACTTC.

This clone was detected only a few times. The chain is built from TRBV30 and TRBJ1-3; possible D gene TRBD1, 5 bases. The CDR3 consists of 16 residues. Germline V CDR1 and CDR2: GTSNPN, SVGIG (reference sequence). With 0 bases removed from V and 3 bases from J, the gap between germline ends came to 15 bases. The DNA of the CDR3 is TGTGCCTGGAGTGTAATGGGGGGAGGCAGTGGAAACACCATATATTTT. It is translated as CAWSVMGGGSGNTIYF.

This clone was recorded many times. The rearrangement links TRBV28 to TRBJ2-7; D might be TRBD2 (5 bases). Germline CDR1 is MDHEN and CDR2 is SYDVKM. CDR3 length: 14 amino acids. Trimming took 6 bases from V and 0 from J, leaving 12 bases between them. The CDR3 loop reads CASSSRESSYEQYF. The DNA for the CDR3 is TGTGCCAGCAGCAGTAGGGAGAGCTCCTACGAGCAGTACTTC. Full variable domain (missing parts from reference TRBV28 and TRBJ2-7): DVKVTQSSRYLVKRTGEKVFLECVQDMDHENMFWYRQDPGLGLRLIYFSYDVKMKEKGDIPEGYSVSREKKERFSLILESASTNQTSMYLCASSSRESSYEQYFGPGTRLTVT.

This clone was seen once. The V and J genes are TRBV5-1 and TRBJ2-7, with 12 bases aligning to TRBD2. This CDR3 has 16 amino acids. Germline V gives CDR1 SGHRS, CDR2 YFSETQ. V gave up 0 bases and J gave up 5 bases; unmatched junction bases: 6. The CDR3 DNA follows: TGCGCCAGCAGCTTGGAGGTGACTAGCGGGAGAAACGAGCAGTACTTC. It encodes CASSLEVTSGRNEQYF.